The 21 T cell receptor beta chains listed next were all sequenced from one sample in a study of blood T cell repertoires in COVID-19. Repertoires were generated with immunoSEQ multiplex PCR, while TCRdb's copy carries only in-frame clones and drops some. Of over 600,000 clones in the sample, 80% to 90% are singletons; the top ten hold roughly 0.25%. Sequenced: peripheral blood. The receptors were gathered from a woman younger than 30 with acute or convalescent COVID-19.

This chain joins TRBV6-6 and TRBJ1-4; possibly TRBD1 for D (6 bases). The V end was cut by 5 bases, the J end by 4 bases, with 17 bases between. Germline assignment: CDR1 MNHNY and CDR2 SVGAGI (reference sequence). There are 16 residues in the CDR3. The CDR3 protein is CASSATHREGNEKLFF. CDR3 bases: TGTGCCAGCAGTGCGACCCACAGGGAGGGTAATGAAAAACTGTTTTTT.

The gene calls are TRBV6-1 and TRBJ2-7; 10 positions match TRBD1. V trimming: 1 base; J trimming: 3 bases; junction bases outside the gene matches: 9. This CDR3 comprises 17 residues. The germline gives CDR1 MNHNS, CDR2 SASEGT. CDR3 in amino acids: CASSEGFGQGVDYEQYF. DNA for the CDR3: TGTGCCAGCAGTGAAGGGTTCGGACAGGGGGTCGACTACGAGCAGTACTTC.

This clone was detected only a few times. This sample includes further DNA sequences coding for the same CDR3. The V gene is TRBV6-4, the J gene TRBJ2-2; 8 bases agree with TRBD1. Losses at the gene ends were 2 bases for V and 1 base for J; bases not matched to a gene: 0. CDR3 size: 15 residues. Germline V lookup: CDR1 MRHNA, CDR2 SNTAGT. The CDR3 is CASSDGTGNTGELFF. The CDR3 coding sequence is TGTGCCAGCAGTGACGGGACAGGGAACACCGGGGAGCTGTTTTTT.

V and J are TRBV11-3 and TRBJ2-2, with no clear D. The germline V and J ends were trimmed by 5 bases and 6 bases, with 7 bases remaining between them. The CDR3 sequence is 12 residues long. Germline CDR1 reads SGHNT; CDR2 reads YENEEA. CDR3 in DNA: TGTGCCAGCAGCCCCCAGGCCGGGGAGCTGTTTTTT. Amino acid sequence: CASSPQAGELFF.

V usage is TRBV21-1 and J usage is TRBJ1-1. TRBV21-1 is classified as a pseudogene. The CDR3 is 18 amino acids. Here the CDR3 DNA reads TGTGCCAGCAGCAAAATAATCGCGGACGGGACCAGGGAGGGGAGAGCTTTCTTT. Translation gives CASSKIIADGTREGRAFF.

This chain joins TRBV7-9 and TRBJ1-1; TRBD1 agrees at 8 bases. The V segment lost 5 bases and the J segment 8 bases; nucleotides outside the gene matches: 4. The V gene's germline CDR1 is SEHNR and CDR2 FQNEAQ (reference sequence). This CDR3 has 12 residues. The CDR3 bases are TGTGCCAGCAGCACCGGACAGGGCGAAGCTTTCTTT. Translating gives CASSTGQGEAFF.

The rearrangement uses TRBV7-9 and TRBJ1-1; D unclear. With 3 bases removed from V and 0 bases from J, the gap between germline ends came to 8 bases. From germline, CDR1 is SEHNR and CDR2 FQNEAQ (reference sequence). CDR3 length: 14 amino acids. CDR3 coding DNA: TGTGCCAGCAGCTTCACAGCATTGAACACTGAAGCTTTCTTT. This translates into CASSFTALNTEAFF. Based on the CDR3 plus reference TRBV7-9 and TRBJ1-1, the full variable domain is DTGVSQNPRHKITKRGQNVTFRCDPISEHNRLYWYRQTLGQGPEFLTYFQNEAQLEKSRLLSDRFSAERPKGSFSTLEIQRTEQGDSAMYLCASSFTALNTEAFFGQGTRLTVV.

This chain joins TRBV3-1 (or the pseudogene TRBV3-2) and TRBJ1-5; D might be TRBD1 (5 bases). The CDR3 covers 17 residues. Germline V CDR1 and CDR2: LGHDT, YNNKEL (reference sequence). V was shortened by 1 base and J by 1 base, with 14 bases between the two germline ends. The CDR3 reads CASSQGEGRGSNQPQHF. The CDR3 DNA follows: TGTGCCAGCAGCCAAGGGGAGGGACGGGGAAGCAATCAGCCCCAGCATTTT.

The chain couples TRBV18 to TRBJ1-1; TRBD1 might be the D (6 bases). With 2 bases removed from V and 4 bases from J, the gap between germline ends came to 17 bases. From germline, CDR1 is KGHSH and CDR2 LQKENI. There are 16 residues in the CDR3. The CDR3 region is CASSPEQGSLITEAFF. The DNA for the CDR3 is TGTGCCAGCTCACCAGAACAGGGCAGCCTGATCACTGAAGCTTTCTTT.

The chain links TRBV28 to TRBJ2-1, with 8 bases matching TRBD2. This CDR3 region has 15 residues. Trimming cost V 7 bases and J 0 bases; bases outside gene matches: 5. The V gene's germline CDR1 is MDHEN and CDR2 SYDVKM. The DNA for the CDR3 is TGTGCCAGCACCCCGGGGGGGCGCTCCTACAATGAGCAGTTCTTC. As protein: CASTPGGRSYNEQFF. The variable domain in full, with the rest retrieved from reference TRBV28 and TRBJ2-1, is DVKVTQSSRYLVKRTGEKVFLECVQDMDHENMFWYRQDPGLGLRLIYFSYDVKMKEKGDIPEGYSVSREKKERFSLILESASTNQTSMYLCASTPGGRSYNEQFFGPGTRLTVL.

Worth noting for this clone: No conserved phenylalanine or tryptophan is present at the end of the CDR3, so a read error is the likely explanation. The DNA is left out, because the CDR3 cannot be placed on it with certainty; the CDR3 is given as TCRdb lists it. V gene TRBV20-1 combines with J gene TRBJ1-2. The CDR3 region is 9 residues in length, termini included. Germline loops: CDR1 DFQATT, CDR2 SNEGSKA (reference sequence). CDR3 protein: CSARDGGVI.

The CDR3 region is CASSHRTGGPEAFF. The CDR3 DNA is TGCGCCAGCAGCCACCGGACAGGGGGCCCCGAAGCTTTCTTT. This chain joins TRBV4-1 and TRBJ1-1; TRBD1 agrees at 11 bases. V was pared by 3 bases and J by 8 bases, with 5 bases of the junction left unmatched. Germline CDR1 and CDR2: MGHRA and YSYEKL. CDR3 length equals 14 residues.

V gene TRBV7-9 combines with J gene TRBJ1-2, with D perhaps TRBD1 (5 bases). CDR1 is SEHNR and CDR2 is FQNEAQ in the germline V gene (reference sequence). The CDR3 has 13 residues. Trimming removed 1 base from V and 7 bases from J, with 10 bases in between. CDR3 DNA: TGTGCCAGCAGCTTAGTAGGCGACAGTGGCTACACCTTC. Its translation: CASSLVGDSGYTF.

The chain combines TRBV9 with TRBJ2-5; 10 bases line up with TRBD2. In germline, CDR1 is SGDLS, CDR2 YYNGEE. V shed 4 bases and J 5 bases; nucleotides not matched to a gene: 8. The CDR3 is 15 residues long. In nucleotides, the CDR3 is TGTGCCAGCAGCACCCAGCTAGCGGGGGCCGAGACCCAGTACTTC. It encodes CASSTQLAGAETQYF.

The chain links TRBV25-1 to TRBJ1-2, with 9 bases matching TRBD1. There are 15 residues in the CDR3. After removal of 1 base from V and 3 bases from J, the junction contained 3 bases not matched to a gene. Looked up from germline, CDR1 is MGHDK and CDR2 is SYGVNS. CDR3 sequence: CASSEFWTGDYGYTF. CDR3 bases: TGTGCCAGCAGTGAATTCTGGACAGGGGACTATGGCTACACCTTC.

This clone has only one observation. This chain uses TRBV11-2 with TRBJ1-1, with 10 bases aligning to TRBD1. Per germline, CDR1 SGHAT and CDR2 FQNNGV. V lost 0 bases, J lost 0 bases, and 10 bases stayed unmatched. This CDR3 is 19 amino acids long. CDR3 nucleotide sequence: TGTGCCAGCAGCTTAGATAAGGGACAGGGGTTTGATATGAACACTGAAGCTTTCTTT. Translating gives CASSLDKGQGFDMNTEAFF.

CDR3 DNA sequence: TGCGCCAGCAGCCTCCGGGACGGGAGAAAACGGAACACTGAAGCTTTCTTT. This codes for CASSLRDGRKRNTEAFF. The genes are TRBV4-3 and TRBJ1-1; a weak D match, TRBD1 (5 bases). Trimming cost V 4 bases and J 1 base, with 19 bases left between them. The CDR3 is 17 amino acids. Germline loops: CDR1 LGHNA, CDR2 YSLEER.

This chain links TRBV2 with TRBJ1-5, with 8 bases fitting TRBD1. In germline, CDR1 is SNHLY, CDR2 FYNNEI. The CDR3 loop spans 13 amino acids. Trimming took 6 bases from V and 4 from J; bases not matched to a gene: 2. The DNA for the CDR3 is TGTGCCAGCAGCTGGACAGGGAATCAGCCCCAGCATTTT. Translated, it gives CASSWTGNQPQHF.

The CDR3: CASSWDSGGVWGYTF. DNA for the CDR3: TGCGCCAGCAGCTGGGACTCAGGGGGCGTCTGGGGCTACACCTTC. The rearrangement links TRBV5-1 to TRBJ1-2; 8 nucleotides align to TRBD1. J lost 8 bases, V lost 3 bases, and 12 bases had no gene match. The germline V gene encodes CDR1 SGHRS and CDR2 YFSETQ. This CDR3 region has 15 residues.

This clone was detected only once. This chain connects TRBV7-2 to TRBJ1-2; no firm D call. The CDR3 consists of 15 residues. Trimming took off 5 bases at V and 5 bases at J, with 18 bases between the two ends. CDR1 and CDR2 (germline): SGHTA, FQGNSA. CDR3 sequence reads: CASSPDSDFVYGYTF. The CDR3, as DNA: TGTGCCAGCAGCCCTGACTCGGATTTTGTTTATGGCTACACCTTC.

This clone was observed a single time. The V call is TRBV28, the J call TRBJ2-7; 7 nucleotides agree with TRBD2. The germline CDR1 and CDR2 sequences are MDHEN and SYDVKM. This CDR3 spans 15 amino acids. V trimming: 2 bases; J trimming: 1 base; junction bases outside the gene matches: 5. CDR3 loop: CASSLEGGLSYEQYF. Written as DNA, the CDR3 is TGTGCCAGCAGTTTAGAGGGAGGGTTATCCTACGAGCAGTACTTC.